The 7 T cell receptor beta chains in this list originate from one sample, sequenced in a study of cytomegalovirus exposure and HLA in healthy donors. Vbeta (60) and Jbeta (13) primers were used in the PCR. Assay: immunoSEQ multiplex PCR; the TCRdb copy retains only in-frame clones and omits some. The sample has about 190,000 clones; around 83% are singletons. Input material: PBMCs. The source is a man aged 35-49 years in good health and CMV-seropositive.

The CDR3 region is CASSPARGLDTQYF. The CDR3 DNA reads TGCGCCAGCAGCCCGGCAAGGGGGCTTGATACGCAGTATTTT. The V call is TRBV5-1, the J call TRBJ2-3; 7 bases align to TRBD1. Germline trimming cut 4 bases from V and 6 bases from J; bases unmatched to any gene: 8. The CDR3 has 14 amino acids. Germline V lookup: CDR1 SGHRS, CDR2 YFSETQ.

The rearrangement uses TRBV27 and TRBJ2-7; D is unclear. Trimming removed 2 bases from V and 0 bases from J, with 8 bases in between. Germline V lookup: CDR1 MNHEY, CDR2 SMNVEV (reference sequence). The CDR3 length is 14 residues. For the CDR3, the DNA is TGTGCCAGCAGTTTAGGCGGATACTCCTACGAGCAGTACTTC. This codes for CASSLGGYSYEQYF.

The chain joins TRBV18 to TRBJ1-3; 7 nucleotides align to TRBD1. V was pared by 4 bases and J by 7 bases, with 4 bases of the junction left unmatched. In germline, CDR1 is KGHSH, CDR2 LQKENI. The CDR3 runs 13 residues. The CDR3 region has the DNA TGTGCCAGCTCACAGACAGGGTGGAACACCATATATTTT. Its translation is CASSQTGWNTIYF.

The rearrangement joins TRBV6-5 to TRBJ1-6, with 9 nucleotides matching TRBD1. The V gene end was trimmed by 8 bases and the J gene end by 9 bases; junction bases not matched to a gene: 5. The CDR3 runs 13 residues. Germline V lookup: CDR1 MNHEY, CDR2 SVGAGI. CDR3 nucleotide sequence: TGTGCCAGCCGGACAGGGGCGGGTTCACCCCTCCACTTT. This codes for CASRTGAGSPLHF.

The chain joins TRBV6-6 to TRBJ1-4; the match to TRBD1 covers 11 bases. The length of the CDR3 is 14 residues. The trim removed 10 bases at V and 8 bases at J, leaving 9 bases unmatched. The germline V gene encodes CDR1 MNHNY and CDR2 SVGAGI (reference sequence). CDR3 protein: CATLGQGVGEKLFF. The CDR3 region has the DNA TGTGCCACCCTGGGACAGGGGGTAGGCGAAAAACTGTTTTTT.

The V gene is TRBV7-8, the J gene TRBJ2-5; 12 positions match TRBD1. Germline V CDR1 and CDR2: SGHVS, FQNEAQ. The CDR3 sequence is 16 residues long. Losses at the gene ends were 4 bases for V and 7 bases for J; bases not matched to a gene: 10. The CDR3 region has the DNA TGTGCCAGCAGCTCCGAGGGACAGGGGGCTCGGGTGACCCAGTACTTC. The encoded protein is CASSSEGQGARVTQYF. Based on the CDR3 plus reference TRBV7-8 and TRBJ2-5, the full variable domain is GAGVSQSPRYKVAKRGQDVALRCDPISGHVSLFWYQQALGQGPEFLTYFQNEAQLDKSGLPSDRFFAERPEGSVSTLKIQRTQQEDSAVYLCASSSEGQGARVTQYFGPGTRLLVL.

V and J are TRBV10-3 and TRBJ2-1; D not resolved. V gave up 7 bases and J gave up 6 bases, with 10 bases separating them. The CDR3 has 12 residues. Germline V gene data show CDR1 as ENHRY and CDR2 as SYGVKD. This chain's CDR3 is CAITGLGNEQFF. The CDR3, as DNA: TGTGCCATCACGGGTCTGGGCAATGAGCAGTTCTTC.